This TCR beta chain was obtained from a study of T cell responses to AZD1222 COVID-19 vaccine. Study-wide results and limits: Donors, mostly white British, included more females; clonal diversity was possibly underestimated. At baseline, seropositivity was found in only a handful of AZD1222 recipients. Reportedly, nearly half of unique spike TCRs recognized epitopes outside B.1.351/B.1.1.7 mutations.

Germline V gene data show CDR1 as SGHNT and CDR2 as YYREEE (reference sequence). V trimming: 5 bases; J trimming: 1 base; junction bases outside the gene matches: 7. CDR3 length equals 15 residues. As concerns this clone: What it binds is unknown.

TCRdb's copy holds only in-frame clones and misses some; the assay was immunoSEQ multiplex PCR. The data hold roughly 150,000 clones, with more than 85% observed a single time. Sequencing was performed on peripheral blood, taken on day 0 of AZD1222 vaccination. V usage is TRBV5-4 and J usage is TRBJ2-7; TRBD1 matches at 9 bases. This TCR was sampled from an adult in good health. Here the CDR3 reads CASRADRGSSYEQYF. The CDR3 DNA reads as TGTGCCAGCAGGGCCGACAGGGGGTCTTCCTACGAGCAGTACTTC.